This T cell receptor beta chain was captured by sequencing in a study of vaccination effects on CD4 cells after COVID-19. Comment on this clone: Its specificity is not known.

Method: immunoSEQ multiplex PCR; TCRdb's copy keeps in-frame clones and lacks some. The data contain 35,000 to 45,000 clones, just under 85% of them seen just once; the ten biggest clones take up just under 2%. This CDR3 spans 13 amino acids. The V segment lost 6 bases and the J segment 10 bases; nucleotides outside the gene matches: 4. The germline V gene has CDR1 MRHNA and CDR2 SNTAGT. ViraFEST used viral peptide pools to expand antigen-specific CD4+ T cells before sequencing. The authors isolated CD4+ T cells after around 10 days of culture. As their vaccination, participants received two doses of either BNT162b2 or mRNA-1273.

The chain carries TRBV6-4 and TRBJ2-6; 9 positions match TRBD1. The clonotype was recovered from a human donor who received a COVID-19 vaccine. Some clones in this sample may be carry-over from other donors' samples. Source: CD4+ T cells from PBMCs cultured with HCoV-NL63 spike peptides, taken after COVID-19 vaccination. The CDR3 here is CASSTGTGNVLTF. The DNA for the CDR3 is TGTGCCAGCAGCACCGGGACAGGGAACGTCCTGACTTTC.